Shown below are 15 T cell receptor beta chains from a single sample sequenced in a study of shared clonotypes between healthy human individuals. The protocol was immunoSEQ multiplex PCR, while the TCRdb copy is restricted to in-frame clones and leaves out a portion. The table includes roughly 2.5 million clones, more than 90% detected once. Source material: naive CD4+ T cells sorted from blood. The sample's subset: CD45RA+ positively selected. The receptors come from a man younger than 30 in good health.

In regard to this clone: The same CDR3 arises from other DNA sequences in this sample as well. The rearrangement links TRBV18 to TRBJ1-6; D unclear. Germline V gives CDR1 KGHSH, CDR2 LQKENI. The CDR3 is made up of 14 amino acids. V was trimmed by 6 bases and J by 1 base, leaving 7 bases between them. The CDR3 DNA reads TGTGCCAGCTCCCCTGAATCCTATAATTCACCCCTCCACTTT. Protein sequence: CASSPESYNSPLHF. The whole variable domain, filled in from reference TRBV18 and TRBJ1-6, reads NAGVMQNPRHLVRRRGQEARLRCSPMKGHSHVYWYRQLPEEGLKFMVYLQKENIIDESGMPKERFSAEFPKEGPSILRIQQVVRGDSAAYFCASSPESYNSPLHFGNGTRLTVT.

V gene TRBV4-1 combines with J gene TRBJ2-3; either TRBD1 or TRBD2 may supply D (5 bases each). V shed 0 bases and J shed 5 bases, with 12 bases lying between them. Germline V gives CDR1 MGHRA, CDR2 YSYEKL. This CDR3 spans 15 amino acids. The CDR3 coding sequence is TGCGCCAGCAGCCAAGATGTGGGGGACGTAGATACGCAGTATTTT. Residues: CASSQDVGDVDTQYF.

The chain uses TRBV5-1 and TRBJ2-2; a possible D gene is TRBD2 (5 bases). The CDR3 runs to 14 residues. The ends were cut back, 1 base at V and 6 bases at J, with 10 bases in the middle. CDR1 is SGHRS and CDR2 is YFSETQ in the germline V gene. The CDR3 coding sequence is TGCGCCAGCAGCTTGCCTCTCGGGGCCGGGGAGCTGTTTTTT. It specifies CASSLPLGAGELFF. Complete variable domain (other parts from reference TRBV5-1 and TRBJ2-2): KAGVTQTPRYLIKTRGQQVTLSCSPISGHRSVSWYQQTPGQGLQFLFEYFSETQRNKGNFPGRFSGRQFSNSRSEMNVSTLELGDSALYLCASSLPLGAGELFFGEGSRLTVL.

The V call is TRBV27, the J call TRBJ1-1; unclear D gene. The length of the CDR3 is 16 residues. V was pared by 6 bases and J by 1 base, with 18 bases between. The germline CDR1 and CDR2 sequences are MNHEY and SMNVEV (reference sequence). The CDR3: CASSPRRDAGNTEAFF. As DNA, the CDR3 is TGTGCCAGCAGCCCGAGAAGAGACGCGGGGAACACTGAAGCTTTCTTT.

The chain employs TRBV10-3 and TRBJ2-2; D possibly corresponds to TRBD1 (6 bases). Trimming pared 2 bases from V and 2 bases from J, leaving 12 bases between. Germline CDR1 reads ENHRY; CDR2 reads SYGVKD. This CDR3 is 16 amino acids long. The DNA for the CDR3 is TGTGCCATCAGTGAGCGAGGCAGGGGTAACACCGGGGAGCTGTTTTTT. This encodes CAISERGRGNTGELFF.

This chain uses TRBV19 with TRBJ1-5; 9 bases line up with TRBD1. CDR3 length: 17 residues. Germline CDR1 and CDR2: LNHDA and SQIVND (reference sequence). Trimming removed 5 bases from V and 9 bases from J; junction bases left unmatched: 17. In DNA form, the CDR3 reads TGTGCCAGTAGTGGAATACAGGGGGCGGCCCTACAGTCGCCCCAGCATTTT. It specifies CASSGIQGAALQSPQHF.

On this clone: Within the sample, other DNA sequences also encode this same CDR3. This chain uses TRBV7-9 with TRBJ2-2, with D unclear. CDR3 size: 15 residues. The V and J ends lost 1 base and 0 bases respectively, with 6 bases between them. Germline CDR1 SEHNR, CDR2 FQNEAQ (reference sequence). CDR3 in amino acids: CASSLGGTNTGELFF. In nucleotides, the CDR3 is TGTGCCAGCAGCTTAGGGGGTACGAACACCGGGGAGCTGTTTTTT.

V usage is TRBV7-2 and J usage is TRBJ2-2, with D tentatively TRBD2 (7 bases). The CDR3 extends over 16 amino acids. Germline-derived CDR1 and CDR2 are SGHTA and FQGNSA. Deletions cut 5 bases from V and 3 bases from J, with 16 bases between. CDR3 residues: CASSPVGGADTGELFF. The CDR3 DNA reads TGTGCCAGCAGCCCGGTAGGGGGGGCGGACACCGGGGAGCTGTTTTTT.

This chain links TRBV25-1 with TRBJ2-5, with 8 bases fitting TRBD2. Per the germline V gene, CDR1 is MGHDK and CDR2 is SYGVNS. The V and J ends lost 8 bases and 5 bases, in that order; junction bases with no gene match: 10. This CDR3 comprises 14 residues. The CDR3 region is CASLPGRGIETQYF. The CDR3 DNA follows: TGTGCCAGCCTCCCCGGGAGGGGGATTGAGACCCAGTACTTC.

The chain combines TRBV9 with TRBJ2-1, with D possibly TRBD2 on 6 matching bases. The germline V gene has CDR1 SGDLS and CDR2 YYNGEE. V was pared by 0 bases and J by 2 bases, with 15 bases between. CDR3 length: 17 amino acids. The CDR3 here is CASSVDYRAGTYNEQFF. In DNA, the CDR3 is TGTGCCAGCAGCGTAGATTATCGGGCGGGGACCTACAATGAGCAGTTCTTC.

V is TRBV6-6 and J is TRBJ1-4; D is possibly TRBD1 (6 bases). The CDR3 runs 13 residues. V was pared by 7 bases and J by 8 bases, with 14 bases between. Germline V lookup: CDR1 MNHNY, CDR2 SVGAGI (reference sequence). The CDR3 here is CASTTGIVEKLFF. The CDR3 nucleotides are TGTGCCAGCACCACAGGGATAGTCGAAAAACTGTTTTTT.

The gene calls are TRBV6-6 and TRBJ1-1; D unclear. Germline V CDR1 and CDR2: MNHNY, SVGAGI (reference sequence). CDR3 size: 15 residues. V lost 0 bases, J lost 1 base, and 9 bases lay in between. The CDR3 nucleotides are TGTGCCAGCAGTTACTCTCTTTCGGGGAACACTGAAGCTTTCTTT. As protein: CASSYSLSGNTEAFF.

This chain links TRBV5-1 with TRBJ2-5, with 12 positions matching TRBD2. The CDR3 is made up of 17 amino acids. The germline CDR1 and CDR2 sequences are SGHRS and YFSETQ. With 4 bases clipped from V and 2 bases from J, the junction kept 9 bases outside the gene matches. CDR3 sequence: CASSPWGTSGGQETQYF. CDR3 nucleotide sequence: TGCGCCAGCAGCCCCTGGGGAACTAGCGGGGGGCAAGAGACCCAGTACTTC.

The sample holds a few counts of this clone. This same CDR3 is encoded by further DNA sequences in the sample. CDR3 protein: CAISEGLYGYTF. The CDR3 DNA follows: TGTGCCATCAGTGAGGGGCTCTATGGCTACACCTTC. The chain couples TRBV10-3 to TRBJ1-2, with unresolved D. The germline V gene has CDR1 ENHRY and CDR2 SYGVKD. V lost 2 bases to trimming and J lost 4 bases, with 5 bases between them. This CDR3 comprises 12 residues.

This sequence joins TRBV18 and TRBJ1-1; perhaps TRBD1 as D (5 bases). From germline, CDR1 is KGHSH and CDR2 LQKENI. Trimming removed 3 bases from V and 0 bases from J, with 11 bases in between. The CDR3 is 15 amino acids. The chain's CDR3 is CASSPVMGLNTEAFF. CDR3 nucleotide sequence: TGTGCCAGCTCACCCGTGATGGGACTGAACACTGAAGCTTTCTTT. The variable domain in full, with the rest retrieved from reference TRBV18 and TRBJ1-1, is NAGVMQNPRHLVRRRGQEARLRCSPMKGHSHVYWYRQLPEEGLKFMVYLQKENIIDESGMPKERFSAEFPKEGPSILRIQQVVRGDSAAYFCASSPVMGLNTEAFFGQGTRLTVV.